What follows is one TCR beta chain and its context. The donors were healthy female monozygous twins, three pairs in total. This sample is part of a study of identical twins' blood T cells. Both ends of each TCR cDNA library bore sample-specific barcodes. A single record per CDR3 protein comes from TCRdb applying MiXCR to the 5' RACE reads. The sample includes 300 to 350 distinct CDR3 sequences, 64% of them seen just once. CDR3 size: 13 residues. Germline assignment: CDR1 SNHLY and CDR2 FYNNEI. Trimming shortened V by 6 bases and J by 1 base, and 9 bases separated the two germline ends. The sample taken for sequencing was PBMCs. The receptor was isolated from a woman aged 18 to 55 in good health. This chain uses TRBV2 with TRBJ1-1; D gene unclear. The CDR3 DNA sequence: TGTGCCAGCAGGCCCGACGGGAACACTGAAGCTTTCTTT. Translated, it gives CASRPDGNTEAFF.